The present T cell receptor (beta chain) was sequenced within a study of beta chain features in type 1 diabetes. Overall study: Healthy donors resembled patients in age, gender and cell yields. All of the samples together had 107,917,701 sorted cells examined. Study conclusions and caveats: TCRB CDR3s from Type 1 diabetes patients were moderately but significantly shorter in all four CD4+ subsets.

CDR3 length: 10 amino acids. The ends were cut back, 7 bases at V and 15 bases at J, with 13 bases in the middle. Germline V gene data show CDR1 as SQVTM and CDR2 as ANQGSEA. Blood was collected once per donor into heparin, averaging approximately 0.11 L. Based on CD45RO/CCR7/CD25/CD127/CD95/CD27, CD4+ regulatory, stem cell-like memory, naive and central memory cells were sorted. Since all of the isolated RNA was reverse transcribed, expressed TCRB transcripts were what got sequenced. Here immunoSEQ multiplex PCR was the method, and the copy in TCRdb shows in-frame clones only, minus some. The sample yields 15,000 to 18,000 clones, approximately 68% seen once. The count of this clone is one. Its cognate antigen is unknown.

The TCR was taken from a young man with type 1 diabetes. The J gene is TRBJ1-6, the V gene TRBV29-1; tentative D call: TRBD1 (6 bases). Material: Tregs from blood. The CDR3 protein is CSGRTAVLHF. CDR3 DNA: TGCAGCGGACGGACAGCAGTCCTCCACTTT.